The rows below give T cell receptor beta chains drawn from one sample of a study of blood T cell repertoires in COVID-19. TCRdb's copy holds only in-frame clones and misses some; the assay was immunoSEQ multiplex PCR. The data hold 200,000 to 250,000 clones, with 82% observed a single time. The sequenced material came from peripheral blood. The origin of the receptors is a woman over 75 with COVID-19, enrolled during active disease. CDR3s include the opening cysteine and the closing phenylalanine or tryptophan. The D gene is left open where the match is weak. The size of a clone is reported for some rows only, either as once, few or many, or as a class for expanded clones.

v_gene	j_gene	d_gene	abundance	CDR3nt	CDR3aa
TRBV30	TRBJ1-4	TRBD1	.	TGTGCCTGGTTAGACAGGGTAGACGAAAAACTGTTTTTT	CAWLDRVDEKLFF
TRBV4-1	TRBJ1-1	.	.	TGCGCCAGCAGCCAAGATCGGGGGGCTCTCACTGAAGCTTTCTTT	CASSQDRGALTEAFF
TRBV10-3	TRBJ1-1	TRBD1	.	TGTGCCATCAGTGAGTCGGGAACAGGGGCGAAAGCTTTCTTT	CAISESGTGAKAFF
TRBV3-1/TRBV3-2	TRBJ1-6	.	few	TGTGCCAGCAGCCAAGAAGGGGGGGGAAGCTCCTATAATTCACCCCTCCACTTT	CASSQEGGGSSYNSPLHF
TRBV5-4	TRBJ2-5	TRBD1	.	TGTGCCAGCAGCTTGGCCAGGGGGCAGGAGACCCAGTACTTC	CASSLARGQETQYF
TRBV21-1	TRBJ2-1	.	.	TGTGCCAGCAGCAAGGGGGGGGACCCGAGCTCCTACAATGAGCAGTTCTTC	CASSKGGDPSSYNEQFF
TRBV12-5	TRBJ2-5	TRBD1	once	TGTGCTAGTGCCCTGGACAGGGGGCTCCAAGAGACCCAGTACTTC	CASALDRGLQETQYF
TRBV14	TRBJ2-1	.	.	TGTGCCAGCAGCCAAGTCCTGGTCGGTGAGCAGTTCTTC	CASSQVLVGEQFF
TRBV5-1	TRBJ2-5	.	.	TGCGCCAGCAGCTTGGGCAGTCAAGAGACCCAGTACTTC	CASSLGSQETQYF
TRBV5-5	TRBJ1-4	.	.	TGTGCCAGCAGCCATACGTACAGGTCAACTAATGAAAAACTGTTTTTT	CASSHTYRSTNEKLFF
TRBV6-5	TRBJ1-2	.	.	TGTGCCAGCAGTAACAGGGAGGGCTACACCTTC	CASSNREGYTF
TRBV7-9	TRBJ2-5	.	once	TGTGCCAGCAGCTCGGGGAATTGGGAGACCCAGTACTTC	CASSSGNWETQYF
TRBV5-1	TRBJ1-1	.	.	TGCGCCAGCAGCCCCCAACCCGGACTTACAGAAGCTTTCTTT	CASSPQPGLTEAFF